The next 17 T cell receptor beta chains were all read from a single sample in a study of blood T cell repertoires in COVID-19. Some clones are missing from TCRdb's copy, which holds only in-frame ones; the method was immunoSEQ multiplex PCR. The table records nearly 200,000 clones, approximately 91% of them present only once. Source material: peripheral blood. The origin of the receptors is a woman aged 40 to 50 who had recovered from COVID-19.

This clone was detected only once. The chain recombines TRBV3-1 (or the pseudogene TRBV3-2) with TRBJ1-2; 7 nucleotides agree with TRBD1. This CDR3 contains 16 residues. The germline V gene encodes CDR1 LGHDT and CDR2 YNNKEL (reference sequence). J was trimmed by 6 bases and V by 0 bases; bases with no gene match: 10. The chain's CDR3 is CASSQERTQGKDGYTF. The CDR3 nucleotides read TGTGCCAGCAGCCAAGAAAGGACACAGGGGAAGGATGGCTACACCTTC.

The chain's CDR3 is CASSLDTWTGELFF. CDR3 nucleotides: TGTGCCAGCAGTCTCGACACCTGGACCGGGGAGCTGTTTTTT. The V call is TRBV2, the J call TRBJ2-2; no reliable D call. The CDR3 is made up of 14 amino acids. Per the germline V gene, CDR1 is SNHLY and CDR2 is FYNNEI. Between the trimmed V and J ends, which lost 5 bases and 5 bases, there was a span of 12 bases.

The V gene is TRBV28, the J gene TRBJ1-6; the D gene is possibly TRBD1 (5 bases). V lost 7 bases to trimming and J lost 2 bases, with 12 bases between them. The CDR3 is made up of 15 amino acids. The germline gives CDR1 MDHEN, CDR2 SYDVKM. CDR3 sequence reads: CASIKTATYNSPLHF. CDR3 nucleotides: TGTGCCAGCATAAAGACAGCTACCTATAATTCACCCCTCCACTTT.

This clone was observed once. This sequence joins TRBV5-1 and TRBJ2-1; 9 nucleotides line up with TRBD2. The V gene's germline CDR1 is SGHRS and CDR2 YFSETQ. Trimming removed 0 bases from V and 9 bases from J; junction bases left unmatched: 7. The CDR3 runs 15 residues. As DNA, the CDR3 is TGCGCCAGCAGCTTGGCACTAGCGGGTCCTCGTGAGCAGTTCTTC. Translating gives CASSLALAGPREQFF.

The rearrangement links TRBV27 to TRBJ2-3; TRBD1 matches at 10 bases. Trimming removed 3 bases from V and 5 bases from J; junction bases left unmatched: 5. Germline CDR1 MNHEY, CDR2 SMNVEV (reference sequence). The CDR3 extends over 15 amino acids. CDR3 loop: CASSLTGGLGDTQYF. CDR3 nucleotides: TGTGCCAGCAGTTTGACAGGGGGCCTGGGAGATACGCAGTATTTT.

This chain connects TRBV18 to TRBJ1-2; 7 bases fit TRBD1. CDR1 KGHSH and CDR2 LQKENI come from the germline V gene. The CDR3 extends over 14 amino acids. The ends lost 2 bases at V and 4 bases at J; junction bases unmatched: 4. CDR3 residues: CASSPDPGGYGYTF. CDR3 DNA sequence: TGTGCCAGCTCACCAGACCCAGGGGGCTATGGCTACACCTTC.

V gene TRBV30 combines with J gene TRBJ1-1, with 7 bases matching TRBD1. Looked up from germline, CDR1 is GTSNPN and CDR2 is SVGIG (reference sequence). The CDR3 has 14 amino acids. Unmatched junction bases numbered 5, after V lost 0 bases and J lost 4 bases. CDR3 bases: TGTGCCTGGAGTGTAGGGGGCAGTAGCACTGAAGCTTTCTTT. Protein: CAWSVGGSSTEAFF.

The CDR3: CASSQDLVEQGAPYNSPLHF. The CDR3 coding sequence is TGTGCCAGCAGCCAAGATCTAGTGGAACAGGGGGCCCCCTATAATTCACCCCTCCACTTT. The chain is built from TRBV14 and TRBJ1-6, with 9 positions matching TRBD1. CDR1 SGHDN and CDR2 FVKESK come from the germline V gene. The CDR3 is 20 amino acids. V lost 0 bases, J lost 2 bases, and 11 bases stayed unmatched.

V gene TRBV6-5 combines with J gene TRBJ1-1; D ambiguous. Germline V gives CDR1 MNHEY, CDR2 SVGAGI. V gave up 2 bases and J gave up 1 base, with 11 bases separating them. This CDR3 region has 15 residues. CDR3 residues: CASSYDRLGNTEAFF. DNA for the CDR3: TGTGCCAGCAGTTACGACCGACTTGGGAACACTGAAGCTTTCTTT.

The chain combines TRBV7-2 with TRBJ1-6; a weak D match, TRBD1 (5 bases). This CDR3 comprises 17 residues. Germline lookup yields CDR1 SGHTA and CDR2 FQGNSA. V lost 3 bases and J 0 bases, leaving 12 bases between the germline ends. The CDR3 region has the DNA TGTGCCAGCAGCTTTACAGGAGAGAGCTCCTATAATTCACCCCTCCACTTT. This gives the protein CASSFTGESSYNSPLHF.

This clone was seen just once. The chain recombines TRBV9 with TRBJ2-1; 7 positions agree with TRBD2. The CDR3 is 14 residues long. Unmatched junction bases numbered 7, after V lost 4 bases and J lost 6 bases. CDR1 and CDR2 from the germline V gene are SGDLS and YYNGEE. The CDR3 is CASSRTTSANEQFF. The CDR3 nucleotides read TGTGCCAGCAGCAGGACAACTAGCGCCAATGAGCAGTTCTTC.

This chain links TRBV7-7 with TRBJ2-7; TRBD2 matches at 7 bases. The V and J ends lost 5 bases and 7 bases, in that order; junction bases with no gene match: 14. In germline, CDR1 is SSHAT, CDR2 FNYEAQ (reference sequence). The CDR3 runs to 15 residues. The CDR3: CASSPQAGLEGEQYF. CDR3 bases: TGTGCCAGCAGCCCCCAAGCGGGGCTCGAGGGAGAGCAGTACTTC.

About this clone itself: Compared with germline, one end of the junction differs, possibly owing to a read error. The V call is TRBV7-6, the J call TRBJ2-1; TRBD2 matches at 8 bases. Germline V CDR1 and CDR2: SGHVS, FNYEAQ. This CDR3 spans 16 amino acids. The CDR3 sequence: CASSSSGSGGYDEQFF. CDR3 in DNA: TGTGCCAGCAGCTCGAGCGGGAGTGGGGGCTACGATGAGCAGTTCTTC. Combining the CDR3 with reference TRBV7-6 and TRBJ2-1 gives the whole variable domain GAGVSQSPRYKVTKRGQDVALRCDPISGHVSLYWYRQALGQGPEFLTYFNYEAQQDKSGLPNDRFSAERPEGSISTLTIQRTEQRDSAMYRCASSSSGSGGYDEQFFGPGTRLTVL.

The V and J genes are TRBV28 and TRBJ2-7, with D unresolved. From germline, CDR1 is MDHEN and CDR2 SYDVKM. The CDR3 runs to 14 residues. Trimming took off 7 bases at V and 2 bases at J, with 15 bases between the two ends. The CDR3 sequence is CASKPGGETYEQYF. DNA of the CDR3: TGTGCCAGCAAGCCTGGCGGAGAAACCTACGAGCAGTACTTC.

This rearrangement joins TRBV11-3 to TRBJ2-1, with 7 bases identical to TRBD2. Losses at the gene ends were 1 base for V and 10 bases for J; bases not matched to a gene: 7. The CDR3 spans 14 residues. Germline assignment: CDR1 SGHNT and CDR2 YENEEA. The CDR3 nucleotides read TGTGCCAGCAGCTTAGGCGGCGGGGGTGTGGAGCAGTTCTTC. Its translation: CASSLGGGGVEQFF. The whole variable domain, remainder taken from reference TRBV11-3 and TRBJ2-1, is EAGVVQSPRYKIIEKKQPVAFWCNPISGHNTLYWYLQNLGQGPELLIRYENEEAVDDSQLPKDRFSAERLKGVDSTLKIQPAELGDSAVYLCASSLGGGGVEQFFGPGTRLTVL.

This rearrangement joins TRBV19 to TRBJ2-3; a weak D match, TRBD1 (6 bases). V dropped 6 bases and J dropped 10 bases, with 17 bases sitting between them. CDR1 is LNHDA and CDR2 is SQIVND in the germline V gene (reference sequence). The CDR3 has 13 residues. The CDR3 DNA sequence: TGTGCCAGTAGCAGGGAGAAACAGGGTGCGCAGTATTTT. This sequence encodes CASSREKQGAQYF.

The genes are TRBV9 and TRBJ2-7; 12 positions agree with TRBD2. Germline V gene sequence: CDR1 SGDLS, CDR2 YYNGEE. The CDR3 spans 15 residues. Trimming took 0 bases from V and 4 from J; bases not matched to a gene: 2. CDR3 DNA sequence: TGTGCCAGCAGCGTAGGACTAGCGGGAGAGTACGAGCAGTACTTC. Amino acids: CASSVGLAGEYEQYF.